This T cell receptor (beta chain) is drawn from a study of cytomegalovirus exposure and HLA in healthy donors. Study-wide points: First-cohort TCR clusters were later found to tend to co-occur in the roughly 120 validation repertoires. Reports indicated that the classifier achieved high specificity and sensitivity in diagnosing cytomegalovirus status. Under in vitro conditions, a few CMV-associated chains were confirmed as specific for CMV antigens. There were some public TCRs occurring in many donors, but most TCR sequences were rare.

Notes on this clone: Its antigen is still unknown.

Repertoires were generated with immunoSEQ multiplex PCR, while TCRdb's copy carries only in-frame clones and drops some. The table shows about 140,000 clones, with 82% occurring only once. Germline V gene sequence: CDR1 SGHDT, CDR2 YYEEEE. The CDR3 has 15 amino acids. Trimming pared 3 bases from V and 1 base from J, leaving 8 bases between. The TCR originated in a man under 40 in good health and CMV-seropositive. The specimen was PBMCs. The chain combines TRBV5-6 with TRBJ1-6; D remains unclear. This CDR3 reads CASSSEVSYNSPLHF. Written as DNA, the CDR3 is TGTGCCAGCAGCTCTGAGGTGTCCTATAATTCACCCCTCCACTTT.